A single sample gave rise to the 26 T cell receptor beta chains below, sequenced in a study of OX40 agonist ivuxolimab in advanced cancers. Clones were read by immunoSEQ multiplex PCR, and TCRdb kept only the in-frame ones, dropping some. The sample consists of tens of thousands of clones, about 78% of them appearing once. This specimen was CD4+ or CD8+ T cells sorted from blood, taken in a trial of the OX40 agonist ivuxolimab. These receptors all stem from an adult with an advanced solid tumor such as melanoma, head and neck, liver or kidney cancer.

The count of this clone is one. The CDR3 protein is CASSPLQGAQTYEQYF. CDR3 coding DNA: TGTGCCAGCTCACCACTCCAGGGGGCGCAGACGTACGAGCAGTACTTC. The V gene is TRBV18, the J gene TRBJ2-7; 8 nucleotides match TRBD1. From germline, CDR1 is KGHSH and CDR2 LQKENI. The ends lost 1 base at V and 4 bases at J; junction bases unmatched: 9. The CDR3 length is 16 residues.

The rearrangement links TRBV7-6 to TRBJ1-3, with TRBD1 as a possible D gene (6 bases). CDR3 length: 16 residues. The germline V and J ends were trimmed by 2 bases and 2 bases, with 13 bases remaining between them. Germline V gene lookup returns CDR1 SGHVS and CDR2 FNYEAQ. CDR3 residues: CASSLREGVAGNTIYF. In nucleotides, the CDR3 is TGTGCCAGCAGCTTACGGGAGGGGGTGGCTGGAAACACCATATATTTT.

The genes are TRBV6-5 and TRBJ1-5, with D unclear. Germline loops: CDR1 MNHEY, CDR2 SVGAGI. Trimming shortened V by 6 bases and J by 7 bases, and 13 bases separated the two germline ends. This CDR3 has 13 amino acids. The CDR3 region is CASSLFREQPQHF. Written as DNA, the CDR3 is TGTGCCAGCAGCCTTTTTAGAGAGCAGCCCCAGCATTTT.

The chain uses TRBV6-1 and TRBJ2-5, with D possibly being TRBD2 (6 bases). CDR1 is MNHNS, CDR2 SASEGT, per germline. V lost 3 bases to trimming and J lost 5 bases, with 16 bases between them. The CDR3 loop spans 15 amino acids. CDR3 in DNA: TGTGCCAGCAGTGAGAGACTAGGCCCCCGGGAGACCCAGTACTTC. Its translation is CASSERLGPRETQYF.

CDR3 region: CASSLEGGSENTIYF. Written as DNA, the CDR3 is TGCGCCAGCAGCTTGGAGGGGGGCAGCGAAAACACCATATATTTT. The chain recombines TRBV5-1 with TRBJ1-3, with D perhaps TRBD1 (6 bases). V lost 0 bases and J 6 bases, leaving 13 bases between the germline ends. The CDR3 sequence is 15 residues long. Germline V gives CDR1 SGHRS, CDR2 YFSETQ.

The chain employs TRBV5-4 and TRBJ1-3; tentative D call: TRBD1 (5 bases). The germline gives CDR1 SGHNT, CDR2 YYREEE (reference sequence). The CDR3 totals 17 residues. V was trimmed by 1 base and J by 4 bases, leaving 18 bases between them. DNA for the CDR3: TGTGCCAGCAGCTTGAAGGCCGGGGCCCGCCGGGGAAACACCATATATTTT. Translation: CASSLKAGARRGNTIYF.

This chain connects TRBV7-2 to TRBJ1-1, with no clear D. The CDR3 extends over 14 amino acids. Germline CDR1 is SGHTA and CDR2 is FQGNSA. V lost 1 base and J 1 base, leaving 7 bases between the germline ends. The CDR3, as DNA: TGTGCCAGCAGCTTAGGTCCAGGGAACACTGAAGCTTTCTTT. Translated: CASSLGPGNTEAFF.

The chain carries TRBV7-8 and TRBJ1-5, with 7 bases aligning to TRBD1. V shed 5 bases, J shed 2 bases, and the junction held 6 bases outside the gene matches. The V gene's germline CDR1 is SGHVS and CDR2 FQNEAQ. This CDR3 has 15 residues. The CDR3 loop reads CASSTRDSGNQPQHF. The CDR3 bases are TGTGCCAGCAGCACCCGGGACAGTGGCAATCAGCCCCAGCATTTT.

V is TRBV27 and J is TRBJ2-1, with D possibly matching TRBD1 (6 bases). Trimming took 8 bases from V and 3 from J, leaving 14 bases between them. Looked up from germline, CDR1 is MNHEY and CDR2 is SMNVEV (reference sequence). There are 14 residues in the CDR3. CDR3 amino acids: CASLKQGLYNEQFF. DNA of the CDR3: TGTGCCAGCCTAAAACAGGGCCTCTACAATGAGCAGTTCTTC.

CDR3 sequence: CASSLLTGELFF. In nucleotides, the CDR3 is TGTGCCAGCAGCCTACTGACCGGGGAGCTGTTTTTT. The chain carries TRBV11-3 and TRBJ2-2; D remains unclear. Trimming cost V 5 bases and J 5 bases, with 6 bases left between them. This CDR3 is built from 12 residues. CDR1 and CDR2 (germline): SGHNT, YENEEA. Together with reference TRBV11-3 and TRBJ2-2, the CDR3 gives the full variable domain: EAGVVQSPRYKIIEKKQPVAFWCNPISGHNTLYWYLQNLGQGPELLIRYENEEAVDDSQLPKDRFSAERLKGVDSTLKIQPAELGDSAVYLCASSLLTGELFFGEGSRLTVL.

The J gene is TRBJ2-2, the V gene TRBV12-2. TRBV12-2 is deemed a pseudogene. This CDR3 has 15 residues. The CDR3: CASSPSRVNTGELFF. CDR3 nucleotides: TGTGCCAGCAGTCCTAGCAGGGTGAACACCGGGGAGCTGTTTTTT.

The chain couples TRBV5-1 to TRBJ2-5, with 12 bases aligning to TRBD2. The CDR3 sequence is 20 residues long. J lost 1 base, V lost 7 bases, and 20 bases had no gene match. Per germline, CDR1 SGHRS and CDR2 YFSETQ. The DNA for the CDR3 is TGCGCCAGCCTGTCCGGGACTAGCGGGCTAGTAGGGGTAACCCAAGAGACCCAGTACTTC. This encodes CASLSGTSGLVGVTQETQYF.

The rearrangement links TRBV28 to TRBJ1-1; a weak D match, TRBD1 (6 bases). The germline CDR1 and CDR2 sequences are MDHEN and SYDVKM. This CDR3 region has 16 residues. The V and J ends lost 6 bases and 5 bases respectively, with 22 bases between them. The DNA for the CDR3 is TGTGCCAGCAGGCCTCGCCGGGACAAATTGAGGACTGAAGCTTTCTTT. Amino acid sequence: CASRPRRDKLRTEAFF.

This chain links TRBV18 with TRBJ2-1, with no clear D. Germline CDR1 KGHSH, CDR2 LQKENI. Trimming removed 0 bases at V and 7 bases at J, with 10 bases between. The CDR3 consists of 14 residues. CDR3 nucleotides: TGTGCCAGCTCACCACCTACCGAAAGAAATGAGCAGTTCTTC. Translated: CASSPPTERNEQFF.

J is TRBJ1-5 and V is TRBV4-1, with D perhaps matching TRBD1 (5 bases). The CDR3 spans 15 residues. Trimming stripped 4 bases from V and 3 bases from J, with 13 bases between. The germline gives CDR1 MGHRA, CDR2 YSYEKL. The CDR3 DNA follows: TGCGCCAGCAGCCCAGAAGCACAGGTCAATCAGCCCCAGCATTTT. It is translated as CASSPEAQVNQPQHF.

This clone occurred a few times. This chain uses TRBV19 with TRBJ2-7, with 7 bases aligning to TRBD1. Germline CDR1 is LNHDA and CDR2 is SQIVND (reference sequence). The CDR3 loop spans 13 amino acids. V trimming: 4 bases; J trimming: 3 bases; junction bases outside the gene matches: 3. The CDR3 reads CASSTHRGYEQYF. The CDR3 bases are TGTGCCAGTAGTACACACAGGGGCTACGAGCAGTACTTC. Together with reference TRBV19 and TRBJ2-7, the CDR3 gives the full variable domain: DGGITQSPKYLFRKEGQNVTLSCEQNLNHDAMYWYRQDPGQGLRLIYYSQIVNDFQKGDIAEGYSVSREKKESFPLTVTSAQKNPTAFYLCASSTHRGYEQYFGPGTRLTVT.

This chain uses TRBV5-1 with TRBJ2-2; 7 bases match TRBD1. J gave up 1 base and V 3 bases, and 6 bases lay outside the gene matches. The germline CDR1 and CDR2 sequences are SGHRS and YFSETQ. The CDR3 sequence is 16 residues long. The CDR3: CASSSTGTVNTGELFF. In nucleotides, the CDR3 is TGCGCCAGCAGCTCAACCGGGACAGTGAACACCGGGGAGCTGTTTTTT.

There are many counts of this clone. The rearrangement uses TRBV6-4 and TRBJ1-5, with TRBD1 as a possible D gene (5 bases). V lost 4 bases and J lost 5, with 9 bases in between. The CDR3 has 13 amino acids. Germline V gene sequence: CDR1 MRHNA, CDR2 SNTAGT. CDR3 nucleotides: TGTGCCAGCAGTGTACAGGCCCATCAGCCCCAGCATTTT. Translated, it gives CASSVQAHQPQHF.

V gene TRBV5-4 combines with J gene TRBJ2-1; 10 nucleotides align to TRBD2. Germline CDR1 is SGHNT and CDR2 is YYREEE (reference sequence). V gave up 4 bases and J gave up 4 bases; unmatched junction bases: 5. This CDR3 is built from 15 residues. The CDR3 coding sequence is TGTGCCAGCAGCCCCGGACTAGCGGAGTACAATGAGCAGTTCTTC. Amino acid sequence: CASSPGLAEYNEQFF. Supplemented by reference TRBV5-4 and TRBJ2-1, the full variable domain reads ETGVTQSPTHLIKTRGQQVTLRCSSQSGHNTVSWYQQALGQGPQFIFQYYREEENGRGNFPPRFSGLQFPNYSSELNVNALELDDSALYLCASSPGLAEYNEQFFGPGTRLTVL.

The V gene is TRBV5-6, the J gene TRBJ2-3; TRBD2 agrees at 9 bases. This CDR3 comprises 14 residues. Trimming removed 5 bases from V and 6 bases from J; junction bases left unmatched: 7. CDR1 is SGHDT and CDR2 is YYEEEE in the germline V gene. For the CDR3, the DNA is TGTGCCAGCAGGGGAGGACTAGCGAGCGATACGCAGTATTTT. Its protein is CASRGGLASDTQYF.

This clone was observed a few times. This chain connects TRBV2 to TRBJ1-4, with D perhaps TRBD1 (5 bases). The CDR3 is 14 amino acids. CDR1 is SNHLY, CDR2 FYNNEI, per germline. The V and J ends lost 5 bases and 1 base respectively, with 8 bases between them. The CDR3 spells CASSNQGTNEKLFF. CDR3 in DNA: TGTGCCAGCAGTAATCAGGGAACTAATGAAAAACTGTTTTTT.

The table lists this clone with a few counts. The chain carries TRBV4-1 and TRBJ1-2, with 7 bases identical to TRBD1. The CDR3 sequence is 15 residues long. CDR1 and CDR2 (germline): MGHRA, YSYEKL. The junction had 8 bases not matched to a gene; V was cut back by 0 bases and J by 7 bases. The CDR3 DNA reads as TGCGCCAGCAGCCAAGAGCCTCAGGGGGTCGGTGGCTACACCTTC. Protein sequence: CASSQEPQGVGGYTF.

The rearrangement links TRBV5-1 to TRBJ2-5; possible D gene TRBD2, 5 bases. In germline, CDR1 is SGHRS, CDR2 YFSETQ. This CDR3 has 13 amino acids. Trimming took 0 bases from V and 4 from J, leaving 7 bases between them. The CDR3 region is CASSLDAGETQYF. The CDR3 bases are TGCGCCAGCAGCTTGGACGCGGGAGAGACCCAGTACTTC.

The CDR3 sequence: CASSQSRGSDQPQHF. CDR3 DNA sequence: TGTGCCAGCAGCCAATCTCGGGGCAGCGATCAGCCCCAGCATTTT. The chain is built from TRBV16 and TRBJ1-5; TRBD1 is a possible D gene (5 bases). Trimming left V 0 bases short and J 5 bases short, with 11 bases between. Germline V gene data show CDR1 as KGHSY and CDR2 as FQNENV. The length of the CDR3 is 15 residues. The full variable domain, rest sourced from reference TRBV16 and TRBJ1-5, is GEEVAQTPKHLVRGEGQKAKLYCAPIKGHSYVFWYQQVLKNEFKFLISFQNENVFDETGMPKERFSAKCLPNSPCSLEIQATKLEDSAVYFCASSQSRGSDQPQHFGDGTRLSIL.

This chain connects TRBV4-1 to TRBJ2-5; no clear D gene. Germline CDR1 reads MGHRA; CDR2 reads YSYEKL. Trimming left V 4 bases short and J 0 bases short, with 12 bases between. The CDR3 is made up of 15 amino acids. This chain's CDR3 is CASSPSPTNQETQYF. Here the CDR3 DNA reads TGCGCCAGCAGCCCCTCCCCGACGAACCAAGAGACCCAGTACTTC.

The genes are TRBV2 and TRBJ2-6; either TRBD1 or TRBD2 may fit D (5 bases each). Trimming cost V 8 bases and J 0 bases, with 14 bases left between them. CDR1 is SNHLY and CDR2 is FYNNEI in the germline V gene. CDR3 length: 16 residues. DNA for the CDR3: TGTGCCAGCGTGAAGGGACGGGGCTCTGGGGCCAACGTCCTGACTTTC. Its translation: CASVKGRGSGANVLTF.